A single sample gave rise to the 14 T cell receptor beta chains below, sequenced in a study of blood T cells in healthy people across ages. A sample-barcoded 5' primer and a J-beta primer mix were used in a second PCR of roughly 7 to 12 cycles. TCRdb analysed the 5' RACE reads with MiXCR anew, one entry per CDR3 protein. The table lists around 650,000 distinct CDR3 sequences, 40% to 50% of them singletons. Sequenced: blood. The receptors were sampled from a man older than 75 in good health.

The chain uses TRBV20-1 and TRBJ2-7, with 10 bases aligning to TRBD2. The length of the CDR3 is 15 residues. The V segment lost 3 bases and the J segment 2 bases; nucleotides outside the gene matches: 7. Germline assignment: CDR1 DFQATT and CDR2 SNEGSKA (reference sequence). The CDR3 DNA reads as TGCAGTGCTAGGGCCGTGAGCGGGAGGGCCTACGAGCAGTACTTC. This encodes CSARAVSGRAYEQYF.

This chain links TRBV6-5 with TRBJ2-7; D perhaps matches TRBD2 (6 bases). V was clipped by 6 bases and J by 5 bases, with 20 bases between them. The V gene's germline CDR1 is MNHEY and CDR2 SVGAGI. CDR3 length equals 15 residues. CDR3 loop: CASSLTGPGGNEQYF. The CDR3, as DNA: TGTGCCAGCAGCCTTACAGGTCCCGGGGGTAACGAGCAGTACTTC.

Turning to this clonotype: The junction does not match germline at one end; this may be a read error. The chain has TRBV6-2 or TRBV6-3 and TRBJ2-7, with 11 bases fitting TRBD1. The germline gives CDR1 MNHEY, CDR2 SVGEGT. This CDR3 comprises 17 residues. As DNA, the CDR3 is TGTGCCAGCAGTCCCTCCGGGACAGGGGGTAACTCCGACGAGCAGTACTTC. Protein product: CASSPSGTGGNSDEQYF.

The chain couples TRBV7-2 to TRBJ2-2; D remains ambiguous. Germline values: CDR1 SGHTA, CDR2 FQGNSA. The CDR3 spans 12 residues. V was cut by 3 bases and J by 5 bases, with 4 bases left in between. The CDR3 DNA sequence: TGTGCCAGCAGCTTTGAGACCGGGGAGCTGTTTTTT. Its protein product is CASSFETGELFF.

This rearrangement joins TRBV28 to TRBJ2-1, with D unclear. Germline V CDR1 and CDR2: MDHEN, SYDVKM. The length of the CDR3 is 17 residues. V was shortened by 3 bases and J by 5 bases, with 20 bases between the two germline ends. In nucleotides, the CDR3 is TGTGCCAGCAGTTTCTTAGGTGAGACTTTACCGGACAATGAGCAGTTCTTC. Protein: CASSFLGETLPDNEQFF.

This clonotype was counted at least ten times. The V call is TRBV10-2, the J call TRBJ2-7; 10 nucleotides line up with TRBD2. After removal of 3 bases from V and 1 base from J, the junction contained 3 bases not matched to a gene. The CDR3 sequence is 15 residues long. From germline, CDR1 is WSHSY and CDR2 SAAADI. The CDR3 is CASSEEAGGSYEQYF. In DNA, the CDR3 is TGCGCCAGCAGTGAAGAAGCGGGAGGGTCCTACGAGCAGTACTTC.

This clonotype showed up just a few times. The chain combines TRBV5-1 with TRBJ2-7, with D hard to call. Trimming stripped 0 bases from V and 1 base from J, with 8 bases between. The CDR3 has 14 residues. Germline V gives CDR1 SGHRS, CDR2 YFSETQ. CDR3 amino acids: CASSLGQNSYEQYF. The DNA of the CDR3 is TGCGCCAGCAGCTTGGGGCAGAATTCCTACGAGCAGTACTTC.

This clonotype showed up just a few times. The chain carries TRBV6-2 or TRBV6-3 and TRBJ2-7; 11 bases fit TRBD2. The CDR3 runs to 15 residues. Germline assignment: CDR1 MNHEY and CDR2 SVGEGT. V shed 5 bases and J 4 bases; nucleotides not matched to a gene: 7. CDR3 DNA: TGTGCCAGCAGTGAGGGGACTAGCGGAAAATACGAGCAGTACTTC. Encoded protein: CASSEGTSGKYEQYF.

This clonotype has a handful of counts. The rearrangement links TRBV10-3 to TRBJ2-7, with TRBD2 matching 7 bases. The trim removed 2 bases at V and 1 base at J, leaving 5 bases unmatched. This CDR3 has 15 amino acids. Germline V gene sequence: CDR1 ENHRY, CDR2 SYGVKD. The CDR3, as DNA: TGTGCCATCAGTGAGCCTAGCGGCCTATCCTACGAGCAGTACTTC. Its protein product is CAISEPSGLSYEQYF.

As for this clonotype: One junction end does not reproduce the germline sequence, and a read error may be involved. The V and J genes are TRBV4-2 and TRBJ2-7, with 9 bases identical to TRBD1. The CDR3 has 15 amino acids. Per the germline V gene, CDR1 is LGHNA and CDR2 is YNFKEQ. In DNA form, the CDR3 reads TGTGCCAGCAGCCAAGAGGGACAGGGCTCCCACGAGCAGTACTTC. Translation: CASSQEGQGSHEQYF.

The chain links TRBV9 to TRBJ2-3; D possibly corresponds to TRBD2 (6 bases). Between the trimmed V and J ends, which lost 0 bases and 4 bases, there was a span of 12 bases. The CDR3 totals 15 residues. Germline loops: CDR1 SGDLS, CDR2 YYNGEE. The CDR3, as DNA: TGTGCCAGCAGCGTAGAGGGCGGGGTGGCAGATACGCAGTATTTT. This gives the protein CASSVEGGVADTQYF.

The CDR3 coding sequence is TGTGCCAGCAGCTCGAAACGGAGGGGGCGTGACGGTACGGTCATTCAGTACTTC. Translation: CASSSKRRGRDGTVIQYF. The gene calls are TRBV7-8 and TRBJ2-4; tentative D call: TRBD1 (7 bases). Germline V gives CDR1 SGHVS, CDR2 FQNEAQ. This CDR3 has 18 residues. Trimming removed 4 bases at V and 9 bases at J, with 28 bases between.

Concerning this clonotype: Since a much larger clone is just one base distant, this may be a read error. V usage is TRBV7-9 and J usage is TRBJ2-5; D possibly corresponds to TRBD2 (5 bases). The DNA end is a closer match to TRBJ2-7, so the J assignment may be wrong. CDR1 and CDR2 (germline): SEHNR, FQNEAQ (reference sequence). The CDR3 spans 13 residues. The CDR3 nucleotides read TGTGCCAGCAACGCCACTAGTTCCTACGAGCAGTACTTC. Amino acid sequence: CASNATSSYEQYF.

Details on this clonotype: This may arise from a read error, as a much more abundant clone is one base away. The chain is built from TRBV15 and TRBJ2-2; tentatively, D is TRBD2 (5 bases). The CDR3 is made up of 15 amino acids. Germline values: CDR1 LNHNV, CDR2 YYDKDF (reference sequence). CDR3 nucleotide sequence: TGTGCCACCAGCCGAGACGGGGTAGACACCGGGGAGCTGTTTTTT. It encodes CATSRDGVDTGELFF.